This entry is about one T cell receptor beta chain. The data were taken from a study of blood T cell repertoires in COVID-19. Assay used: immunoSEQ multiplex PCR; TCRdb lists only in-frame clones, some missing. Of about 87,000 clones in the sample, about four fifths were seen once. The CDR3 is 13 amino acids. Trimming removed 4 bases from V and 7 bases from J; junction bases left unmatched: 4. Looked up from germline, CDR1 is GTSNPN and CDR2 is SVGIG (reference sequence). J is TRBJ1-6 and V is TRBV30, with 7 bases fitting TRBD1. The TCR was taken from an older woman with acute or convalescent COVID-19. The sequenced sample consisted of peripheral blood. The DNA of the CDR3 is TGTGCCTGGAACGGCAGGGGGAATTCACCCCTCCACTTT. Protein product: CAWNGRGNSPLHF.